The clone carrying this T cell receptor beta chain was counted only a few times. TCRdb redid the calling of the PCR reads with MiXCR, one entry per CDR3 protein. In the table there are some 20,000 distinct CDR3 sequences, around 40% of which are singletons. Trimming took off 5 bases at V and 2 bases at J, with 15 bases between the two ends. CDR1 is SGHTA, CDR2 FQGNSA, per germline. This CDR3 has 15 amino acids. This entry comes from a study of tumor-infiltrating lymphocytes in oesophageal squamous cell carcinoma. The sample taken for sequencing was normal esophageal tissue next to the tumor. The chain couples TRBV7-2 to TRBJ2-5, with D perhaps being TRBD1 or TRBD2 (5 bases each). The source is a female donor with esophageal squamous cell carcinoma. The DNA for the CDR3 is TGTGCCAGCAGCCTAAACCCCGGGGCACAAGAGACCCAGTACTTC. The encoded protein is CASSLNPGAQETQYF.